This TCR beta chain comes out of a study of blood T cell repertoires in COVID-19. Recruitment covered roughly 24 US areas and drew participants whose ages spanned roughly 18 to 100 years. Symptom resolution, clearance, or two negative PCRs marked donors in Cohort 3 as recovered. The CDR3 length is 17 residues. Germline CDR1 is SNHLY and CDR2 is FYNNEI. Trimming cost V 4 bases and J 1 base; bases outside gene matches: 6. Source study methods: The assay estimated nucleated cells by amplifying reference gene primers. The assay was immunoSEQ multiplex PCR, and TCRdb's table has in-frame clones only and misses some. That table supplies the V and J calls and clone size; D and trimming were determined from the DNA. The sample holds about 180,000 clones, 60% to 80% seen once.

The receptor's source is a woman in her 50s who had recovered from COVID-19. The sequenced sample was PBMCs or T cells enriched from blood (not recorded which). This chain uses TRBV2 with TRBJ2-1; 11 positions match TRBD2. CDR3 coding DNA: TGTGCCAGCAGTGCCGGGACTAGCGGTCTTTCCTACAATGAGCAGTTCTTC. Translating gives CASSAGTSGLSYNEQFF. Looking up the rest from reference TRBV2 and TRBJ2-1 gives the full variable domain: EPEVTQTPSHQVTQMGQEVILRCVPISNHLYFYWYRQILGQKVEFLVSFYNNEISEKSEIFDDQFSVERPDGSNFTLKIRSTKLEDSAMYFCASSAGTSGLSYNEQFFGPGTRLTVL.